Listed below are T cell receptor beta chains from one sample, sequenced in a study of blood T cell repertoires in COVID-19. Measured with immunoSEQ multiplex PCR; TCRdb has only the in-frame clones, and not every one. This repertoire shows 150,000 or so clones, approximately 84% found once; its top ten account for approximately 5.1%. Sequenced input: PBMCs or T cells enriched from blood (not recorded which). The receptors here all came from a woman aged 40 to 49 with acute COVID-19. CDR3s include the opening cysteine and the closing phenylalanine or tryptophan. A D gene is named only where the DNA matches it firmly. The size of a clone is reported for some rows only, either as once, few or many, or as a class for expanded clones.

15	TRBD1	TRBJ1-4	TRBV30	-	CAWSGRGQGNEKLFF	TGTGCCTGGAGTGGAAGGGGGCAGGGTAATGAAAAACTGTTTTTT
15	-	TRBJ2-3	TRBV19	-	CASSIAGRSTDTQYF	TGTGCCAGTAGTATAGCGGGTCGGAGCACAGATACGCAGTATTTT
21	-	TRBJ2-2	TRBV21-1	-	CASSKIGQNGTDKANTGELFF	TGTGCCAGCAGCAAAATCGGACAAAACGGGACAGATAAAGCGAACACCGGGGAGCTGTTTTTT
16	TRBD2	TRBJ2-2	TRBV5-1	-	CASSWIAGSNTGELFF	TGCGCCAGCAGCTGGATAGCGGGATCGAACACCGGGGAGCTGTTTTTT
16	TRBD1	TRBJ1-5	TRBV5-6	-	CASSARTGGLGQPQHF	TGTGCCAGCAGCGCCCGGACAGGGGGACTCGGTCAGCCCCAGCATTTT
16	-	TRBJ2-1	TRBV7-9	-	CASSLGLVSPYNEQFF	TGTGCCAGCAGCTTAGGCCTAGTGTCCCCCTACAATGAGCAGTTCTTC
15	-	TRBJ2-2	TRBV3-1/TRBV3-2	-	CASSQELVMGGELFF	TGTGCCAGCAGCCAAGAACTAGTCATGGGCGGGGAGCTGTTTTTT
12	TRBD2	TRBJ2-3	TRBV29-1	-	CSVGTSSDTQYF	TGCAGCGTGGGGACTAGTTCAGATACGCAGTATTTT
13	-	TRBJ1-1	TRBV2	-	CASSVAGNTEAFF	TGTGCCAGCAGTGTGGCGGGGAACACTGAAGCTTTCTTT
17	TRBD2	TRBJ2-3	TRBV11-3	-	CASSSGTSGPLADTQYF	TGTGCCAGCAGCTCCGGGACTAGCGGTCCGCTAGCAGATACGCAGTATTTT
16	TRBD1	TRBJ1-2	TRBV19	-	CASSTFQGAPGYGYTF	TGTGCCAGTAGTACCTTTCAGGGGGCGCCGGGCTATGGCTACACCTTC
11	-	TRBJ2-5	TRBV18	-	CASSSGETQYF	TGTGCCAGCTCATCGGGGGAGACCCAGTACTTC
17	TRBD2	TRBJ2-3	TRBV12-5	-	CASGSGLAGDRSDTQYF	TGTGCTAGTGGTTCTGGACTAGCGGGAGATCGGTCAGATACGCAGTATTTT
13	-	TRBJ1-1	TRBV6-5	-	CASSYTGDTEAFF	TGTGCCAGCAGCTACACGGGGGACACTGAAGCTTTCTTT
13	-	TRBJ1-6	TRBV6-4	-	CASSEGANSPLHF	TGTGCCAGCAGTGAGGGGGCTAATTCACCCCTCCACTTT
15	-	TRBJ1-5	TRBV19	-	CASSIGGGLSQPQHF	TGTGCCAGTAGTATAGGGGGGGGGCTTTCTCAGCCCCAGCATTTT
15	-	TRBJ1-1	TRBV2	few	CASTPPRVMNTEAFF	TGTGCCAGCACCCCCCCGAGGGTAATGAACACTGAAGCTTTCTTT
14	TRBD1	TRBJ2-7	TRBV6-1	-	CASSEGDRVYEQYF	TGTGCCAGCAGTGAAGGGGACAGGGTCTACGAGCAGTACTTC
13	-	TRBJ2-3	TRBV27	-	CASSLEFPDTQYF	TGTGCCAGCAGTTTGGAGTTTCCAGATACGCAGTATTTT
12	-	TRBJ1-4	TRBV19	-	CASSTINEKLFF	TGTGCCAGTAGTACAATTAATGAAAAACTGTTTTTT
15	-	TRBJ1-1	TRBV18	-	CASSPLQGPNTEAFF	TGTGCCAGCTCACCACTACAGGGACCGAACACTGAAGCTTTCTTT
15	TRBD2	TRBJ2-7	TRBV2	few	CASIQQRGLSYEQYF	TGTGCCAGCATCCAACAGCGGGGCCTCTCCTACGAGCAGTACTTC